This T cell receptor beta chain was identified in a study of tissue T cells after allogeneic stem cell transplantation. Study information: Adult allogeneic hematopoietic cell transplant recipients with steroid-refractory graft-versus-host disease were prospectively enrolled for research autopsy. Study-wide results and limits: In patients and mice, blood and spleen missed much of tissue repertoire. Motif-based clustering found tissue-specific repertoire signatures shared across patients, though few clones were shared. Anatomically similar tissues had similar TCR repertoires within each patient.

Here immunoSEQ multiplex PCR was the method, and the copy in TCRdb shows in-frame clones only, minus some. The table includes fewer than 7,500 clones, 76% detected once. In the case of this clone: Its specificity is not known.

Trimming removed 5 bases from V and 5 bases from J, with 6 bases in between. The CDR3 has 10 residues. From germline, CDR1 is GTSNPN and CDR2 SVGIG (reference sequence). The TCR comes from a man between 40 and 70 years old who later had graft-versus-host disease after an allogeneic stem cell transplant. The sample here was blood, taken before transplantation. The chain employs TRBV30 and TRBJ1-1; no firm D call. The CDR3, as DNA: TGTGCCTGGGGGGAGACTGAAGCTTTCTTT. Protein product: CAWGETEAFF.